This TCR beta chain stems from a study of CD8+CD57+ T cells in acquired aplastic anemia. Study-wide findings and caveats: In common between the patients and the controls were nearly 30 CD8+ CDR3 sequences. The study found no significant CD8+ Simpson's diversity difference between patients and controls.

This clonotype came up many times. Its cognate antigen is unknown. Trimming shortened V by 6 bases and J by 4 bases, and 7 bases separated the two germline ends. CDR1 and CDR2 from the germline V gene are MNHEY and SMNVEV (reference sequence). The CDR3 runs to 12 residues. Patients chosen for sequencing had shown CD8+CD57+ cell expansion by flow cytometry. Sampling of blood occurred while the patients had still received no therapy. Genomic DNA constituted the template upon which TCR beta VDJ and CDR3 profiling was performed. TCRdb re-called the reads with MiXCR, one entry per CDR3 protein. Of roughly 180,000 distinct CDR3 sequences in the sample, roughly 50% are singletons; the top ten hold approximately 12%.

The clonotype was recovered from a human donor with aplastic anemia. The gene calls are TRBV27 and TRBJ1-5; D is undetermined. Input material: sorted CD4+, CD8+, or CD8+CD57+ T cells (not recorded which) from PBMCs. The CDR3 reads CASREGNQPQHF. In DNA, the CDR3 is TGTGCCAGCAGGGAAGGAAATCAGCCCCAGCATTTT.